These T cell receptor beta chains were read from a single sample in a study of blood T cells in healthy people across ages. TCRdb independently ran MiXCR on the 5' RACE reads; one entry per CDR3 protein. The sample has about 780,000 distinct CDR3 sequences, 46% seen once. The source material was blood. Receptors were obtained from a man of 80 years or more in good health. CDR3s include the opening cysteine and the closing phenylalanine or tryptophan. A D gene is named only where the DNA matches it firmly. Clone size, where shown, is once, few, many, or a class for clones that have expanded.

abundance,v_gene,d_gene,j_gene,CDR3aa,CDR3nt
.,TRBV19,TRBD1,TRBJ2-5,CASKRDRVQETQYF,TGTGCCAGTAAGAGGGACAGGGTCCAAGAGACCCAGTACTTC
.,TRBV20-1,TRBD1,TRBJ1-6,CSARDEAGGHSPLHF,TGCAGTGCTAGAGATGAGGCAGGGGGTCACTCACCCCTCCACTTT
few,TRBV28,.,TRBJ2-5,CASSLQDNLETQYF,TGTGCCAGCAGTTTACAGGACAATCTGGAGACCCAGTACTTC
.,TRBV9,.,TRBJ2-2,CASSSRQIGTGELFF,TGTGCCAGCAGCTCCCGACAAATAGGTACCGGGGAGCTGTTTTTT
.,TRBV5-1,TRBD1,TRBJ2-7,CASSPRQGVAYEQYF,TGCGCCAGCAGCCCAAGACAGGGGGTCGCCTACGAGCAGTACTTC
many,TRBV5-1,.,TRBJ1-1,CASSLVGTEAFF,TGTGCCAGCAGCTTAGTGGGAACTGAAGCTTTCTTT
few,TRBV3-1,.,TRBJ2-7,CASSQDSYGQYF,TGTGCCAGCAGCCAAGACTCCTACGGGCAGTACTTC
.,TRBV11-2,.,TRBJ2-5,CASSLLQHRAETQYF,TGTGCCAGCAGCTTACTTCAGCACAGGGCCGAGACCCAGTACTTC
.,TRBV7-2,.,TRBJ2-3,CASSLDVDTQYF,TGTGCCAGCAGCTTAGATGTAGATACGCAGTATTTT
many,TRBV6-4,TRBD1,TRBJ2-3,CASSDGTGGADTQYF,TGTGCCAGCAGTGACGGGACAGGGGGCGCAGATACGCAGTATTTT
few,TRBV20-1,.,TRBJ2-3,CSALSTYTDTQYF,TGCAGTGCCTTATCGACTTACACAGATACGCAGTATTTT
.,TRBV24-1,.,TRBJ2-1,CATSDRGTRYNEQFF,TGTGCCACCAGTGATCGTGGGACGCGGTACAATGAGCAGTTCTTC
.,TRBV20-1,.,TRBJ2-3,CSESKSSTDTQYF,TGCAGTGAGTCCAAGAGTAGCACAGATACGCAGTATTTT
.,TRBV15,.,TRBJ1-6,CATSRENSPLHF,TGTGCCACCAGCAGAGAGAATTCACCCCTCCACTTT
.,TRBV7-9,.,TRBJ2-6,CASSQNVKGDSGANVLTF,TGTGCCAGCAGCCAAAACGTAAAGGGGGATTCTGGGGCCAACGTCCTGACTTTC
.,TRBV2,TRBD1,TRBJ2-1,CANSDGDSYNEQFF,TGTGCCAACAGTGATGGGGACAGCTACAATGAGCAGTTCTTC
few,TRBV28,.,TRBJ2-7,CASRPPWSSYNEQYF,TGTGCCAGCAGGCCCCCCTGGAGCTCCTACAATGAGCAGTACTTC
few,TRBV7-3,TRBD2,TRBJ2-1,CASSTSGTSGRNEQFF,TGTGCCAGCAGCACCTCCGGGACTAGCGGGAGAAATGAGCAGTTCTTC
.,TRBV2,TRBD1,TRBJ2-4,CASIIGGTGRNIQYF,TGTGCCAGCATCATTGGGGGGACAGGTCGGAACATTCAGTACTTC
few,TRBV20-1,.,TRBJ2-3,CSALWTVTDTQYF,TGCAGTGCGTTATGGACCGTCACAGATACGCAGTATTTT
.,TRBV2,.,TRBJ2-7,CASTVRRLARKEQYF,TGTGCCAGCACCGTTCGGAGACTCGCCCGAAAGGAGCAGTACTTC
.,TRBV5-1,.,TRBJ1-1,CASSPEGSVNTEAFF,TGCGCCAGCAGCCCCGAGGGCAGTGTGAACACTGAAGCTTTCTTT
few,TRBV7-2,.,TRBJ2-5,CASSLTRGHQETQYF,TGTGCCAGCAGCCTTACACGAGGCCACCAAGAGACCCAGTACTTC
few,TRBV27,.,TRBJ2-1,CASKHVRAGYNEQFF,TGTGCCAGCAAGCATGTGAGGGCCGGGTACAATGAGCAGTTCTTC
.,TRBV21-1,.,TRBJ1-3,CASSAQLKSGNTIYF,TGTGCCAGCAGCGCCCAATTAAAATCTGGAAACACCATATATTTT
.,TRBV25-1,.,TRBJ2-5,CASNHWGGGGGETQYF,TGTGCCAGCAATCACTGGGGCGGAGGGGGCGGAGAGACCCAGTACTTC
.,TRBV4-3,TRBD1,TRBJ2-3,CASSQRTGSGPDTQYF,TGCGCCAGCAGCCAGAGGACAGGGTCTGGTCCAGATACGCAGTATTTT
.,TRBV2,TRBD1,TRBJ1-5,CASGQGSNQPQHF,TGTGCCAGCGGACAGGGGAGCAATCAGCCCCAGCATTTT
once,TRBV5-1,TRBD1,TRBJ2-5,CASSLAVGTGQETQYF,TGCGCCAGCAGCTTGGCTGTCGGGACAGGGCAAGAGACCCAGTACTTC
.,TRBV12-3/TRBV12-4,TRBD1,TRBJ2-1,CASSDAGQASSYNEQFF,TGTGCCAGCAGCGACGCCGGACAGGCTAGCTCCTACAATGAGCAGTTCTTC
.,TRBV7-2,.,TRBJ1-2,CASSQGFDYGYTF,TGTGCCAGCAGCCAGGGCTTCGACTATGGCTACACCTTC
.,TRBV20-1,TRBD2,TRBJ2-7,CSARVLAGPYEQYF,TGCAGTGCTAGAGTACTAGCGGGTCCTTACGAGCAGTACTTC
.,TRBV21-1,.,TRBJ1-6,CASSIRVLHF,TGTGCCAGCAGCATTCGAGTCCTCCACTTT
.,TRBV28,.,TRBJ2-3,CASSFESRRDEDTQYF,TGTGCCAGCAGTTTTGAGAGCAGGCGGGATGAAGATACGCAGTATTTT
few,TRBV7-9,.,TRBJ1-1,CASSLGGGGFTEAFF,TGTGCCAGCAGCTTGGGTGGCGGGGGGTTTACTGAAGCTTTCTTT
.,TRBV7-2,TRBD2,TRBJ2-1,CASSLVSGGDEQFF,TGTGCCAGCAGCTTAGTATCGGGAGGGGACGAGCAGTTCTTC
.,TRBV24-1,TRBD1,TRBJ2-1,CALRPDRGDYNEQFF,TGTGCCCTACGCCCGGACAGGGGGGATTACAATGAGCAGTTCTTC
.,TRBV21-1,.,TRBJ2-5,CASSSRQGAKKTQYF,TGTGCCAGCAGCAGCCGACAGGGTGCGAAAAAGACCCAGTACTTC
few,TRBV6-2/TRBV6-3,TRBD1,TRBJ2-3,CASNRDRRTDTQYF,TGTGCCAGCAATAGGGACAGGCGCACAGATACGCAGTATTTT
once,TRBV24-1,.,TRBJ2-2,CATSENGKDTGELFF,TGTGCCACCAGTGAAAACGGGAAAGACACCGGGGAGCTGTTTTTT
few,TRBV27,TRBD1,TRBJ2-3,CASSRDRQPSTDTQYF,TGTGCCAGCAGTCGGGACAGGCAGCCTAGCACAGATACGCAGTATTTT
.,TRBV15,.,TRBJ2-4,CATISEGRGSKNIQYF,TGTGCCACCATCTCAGAGGGAAGAGGCAGCAAAAACATTCAGTACTTC
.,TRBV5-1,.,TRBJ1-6,CASNPGPHNSPLHF,TGCGCCAGCAACCCGGGACCGCATAATTCACCCCTCCACTTT
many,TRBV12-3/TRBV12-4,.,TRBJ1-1,CASSLGANTEAFF,TGTGCCAGCAGTTTGGGCGCGAACACTGAAGCTTTCTTT
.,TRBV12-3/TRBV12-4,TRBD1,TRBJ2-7,CASRNRDRGFSEQYF,TGTGCCAGCAGGAACCGGGACAGGGGTTTTAGCGAGCAGTACTTC
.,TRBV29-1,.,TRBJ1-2,CSVEPIQGLDYGYTF,TGCAGCGTTGAGCCCATTCAGGGCCTCGACTATGGCTACACCTTC
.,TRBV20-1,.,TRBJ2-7,CSARGSSYNEQYF,TGCAGTGCTAGAGGGAGCTCCTACAATGAGCAGTACTTC
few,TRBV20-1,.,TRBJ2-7,CSARVPGTRAYEQYF,TGCAGTGCTAGAGTGCCGGGAACGCGAGCCTACGAGCAGTACTTC
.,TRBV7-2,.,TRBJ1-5,CASGQLDGQPQHF,TGTGCCAGCGGGCAACTCGACGGGCAGCCCCAGCATTTT
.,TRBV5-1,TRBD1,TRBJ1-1,CASRHTGGATPEAFF,TGCGCCAGCAGACATACAGGGGGCGCGACGCCTGAAGCTTTCTTT
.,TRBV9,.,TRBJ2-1,CASSVGASATRLNEQFF,TGTGCCAGCAGCGTAGGGGCTAGCGCTACCCGTCTCAATGAGCAGTTCTTC